These 16 T cell receptor beta chains originate from one sample sequenced in a study of CD8 T cells in Susac syndrome. Random hexamers primed reverse transcription of roughly 0.5 to 1 ug RNA. Each CDR3 protein is one row after TCRdb ran MiXCR on the immunoSEQ multiplex PCR reads. The sample has roughly 250,000 distinct CDR3 sequences, approximately 95% seen once; the top ten hold approximately 0.094%. The sequenced material came from CD4+ T cells from PBMCs. The origin of the receptors is a human donor with Susac syndrome.

This clonotype was counted once. The chain recombines TRBV20-1 with TRBJ2-7; TRBD2 matches 11 bases. The germline V gene encodes CDR1 DFQATT and CDR2 SNEGSKA (reference sequence). Trimming at V came to 2 bases and at J to 3 bases, leaving 6 bases not matched to a gene. The CDR3 totals 15 residues. Written as DNA, the CDR3 is TGCAGTGCTAGACCGGGACTAGCGGTATTCTACGAGCAGTACTTC. As protein: CSARPGLAVFYEQYF.

The gene calls are TRBV3-1 and TRBJ1-2, with unresolved D. This CDR3 has 15 amino acids. V lost 7 bases to trimming and J lost 3 bases, with 18 bases between them. Germline V gene lookup returns CDR1 LGHDT and CDR2 YNNKEL (reference sequence). The DNA of the CDR3 is TGTGCCAGCACCCAGGCAAGGCAACGAGACTATGGCTACACCTTC. It codes for CASTQARQRDYGYTF.

This chain connects TRBV29-1 to TRBJ1-3; TRBD1 matches 8 bases. Looked up from germline, CDR1 is SQVTM and CDR2 is ANQGSEA. The CDR3 sequence is 11 residues long. The trim removed 6 bases at V and 8 bases at J, leaving 3 bases unmatched. The CDR3 sequence: CSVTGGDTIYF. The CDR3 DNA follows: TGCAGCGTAACAGGGGGAGACACCATATATTTT.

The rearrangement uses TRBV29-1 and TRBJ2-3, with a tentative D call TRBD1 (5 bases). Per germline, CDR1 SQVTM and CDR2 ANQGSEA. This CDR3 has 15 amino acids. V was cut by 2 bases and J by 2 bases, with 14 bases left in between. The CDR3 region is CSVEWAGRSTDTQYF. In nucleotides, the CDR3 is TGCAGCGTTGAATGGGCAGGGCGCTCCACAGATACGCAGTATTTT.

This rearrangement joins TRBV5-1 to TRBJ1-2; 7 bases are shared with TRBD1. The germline gives CDR1 SGHRS, CDR2 YFSETQ. V was pared by 3 bases and J by 5 bases, with 4 bases of the junction left unmatched. The CDR3 contains 13 residues. CDR3 in DNA: TGCGCCAGCAGCTCGGGACAGAAATATGGCTACACCTTC. It encodes CASSSGQKYGYTF. The complete variable domain, with remaining parts taken from reference TRBV5-1 and TRBJ1-2, reads KAGVTQTPRYLIKTRGQQVTLSCSPISGHRSVSWYQQTPGQGLQFLFEYFSETQRNKGNFPGRFSGRQFSNSRSEMNVSTLELGDSALYLCASSSGQKYGYTFGSGTRLTVV.

The rearrangement uses TRBV5-4 and TRBJ2-7; D call uncertain. This CDR3 region has 14 residues. CDR1 and CDR2 (germline): SGHNT, YYREEE (reference sequence). Between the trimmed V and J ends, which lost 4 bases and 2 bases, there was a span of 13 bases. This chain's CDR3 is CASSLSPRAYEQYF. In DNA, the CDR3 is TGTGCCAGCAGCCTCAGCCCCCGAGCCTACGAGCAGTACTTC.

The chain links TRBV29-1 to TRBJ2-1, with D unresolved. The CDR3 is 11 residues long. V lost 4 bases, J lost 8 bases, and 9 bases lay in between. Germline V lookup: CDR1 SQVTM, CDR2 ANQGSEA. The CDR3 bases are TGCAGCGTTGTACCTGGGTATGAGCAGTTCTTC. Its translation: CSVVPGYEQFF.

This chain connects TRBV14 to TRBJ1-3, with a tentative D call TRBD1 (5 bases). The germline gives CDR1 SGHDN, CDR2 FVKESK. Trimming shortened V by 4 bases and J by 2 bases, and 12 bases separated the two germline ends. The CDR3 is made up of 15 amino acids. CDR3 residues: CASSPGGSPGNTIYF. The CDR3 nucleotides are TGTGCCAGCAGCCCCGGGGGGTCCCCTGGAAACACCATATATTTT.

The V gene is TRBV20-1, the J gene TRBJ2-2; no definite D call. This CDR3 is 13 amino acids long. V lost 3 bases and J 4 bases, leaving 9 bases between the germline ends. Germline V gene data show CDR1 as DFQATT and CDR2 as SNEGSKA (reference sequence). The CDR3: CSASLQPTGELFF. The CDR3 DNA reads as TGCAGTGCTAGTCTCCAGCCCACCGGGGAGCTGTTTTTT.

V and J are TRBV4-1 and TRBJ1-5, with unresolved D. The CDR3 extends over 16 amino acids. The germline V gene encodes CDR1 MGHRA and CDR2 YSYEKL. V was trimmed by 6 bases and J by 6 bases, leaving 21 bases between them. CDR3 coding DNA: TGCGCCAGCAGGGCGATTCTGGACGAAACTAGTCAGCCCCAGCATTTT. Protein: CASRAILDETSQPQHF.

V gene TRBV9 combines with J gene TRBJ1-1; 7 nucleotides align to TRBD1. V shed 4 bases, J shed 1 base, and the junction held 4 bases outside the gene matches. Germline assignment: CDR1 SGDLS and CDR2 YYNGEE. CDR3 length: 14 residues. The CDR3 protein is CASSTGTENTEAFF. The CDR3 nucleotides are TGTGCCAGCAGCACAGGGACAGAGAACACTGAAGCTTTCTTT.

The table lists this clonotype with a count of one. The genes are TRBV2 and TRBJ2-2; D ambiguous. The CDR3 is made up of 14 amino acids. CDR1 and CDR2 (germline): SNHLY, FYNNEI. The V end lost 5 bases, the J end lost 3 bases, and 10 bases lay between the germline ends. The CDR3 coding sequence is TGTGCCAGCAGTTACATGGTGGACACCGGGGAGCTGTTTTTT. Encoded protein: CASSYMVDTGELFF. Based on the CDR3 plus reference TRBV2 and TRBJ2-2, the full variable domain is EPEVTQTPSHQVTQMGQEVILRCVPISNHLYFYWYRQILGQKVEFLVSFYNNEISEKSEIFDDQFSVERPDGSNFTLKIRSTKLEDSAMYFCASSYMVDTGELFFGEGSRLTVL.

The chain couples TRBV5-6 to TRBJ1-5; 10 bases fit TRBD1. The V gene end was trimmed by 2 bases and the J gene end by 6 bases; junction bases not matched to a gene: 5. The CDR3 consists of 15 residues. CDR1 SGHDT and CDR2 YYEEEE come from the germline V gene. CDR3 sequence (DNA): TGTGCCAGCAGCTTCCGGGACAGGGGTACTCAGCCCCAGCATTTT. This codes for CASSFRDRGTQPQHF.

The gene calls are TRBV7-9 and TRBJ2-5, with D perhaps TRBD2 (5 bases). CDR1 SEHNR and CDR2 FQNEAQ come from the germline V gene (reference sequence). The CDR3 is 14 residues long. V lost 2 bases, J lost 1 base, and 8 bases lay in between. CDR3 protein: CASSLYGVQETQYF. The CDR3 DNA sequence: TGTGCCAGCAGCTTATACGGGGTCCAAGAGACCCAGTACTTC.

This rearrangement joins TRBV30 to TRBJ1-3; D ambiguous. The V and J ends lost 0 bases and 0 bases respectively, with 9 bases between them. This CDR3 spans 15 amino acids. The germline CDR1 and CDR2 sequences are GTSNPN and SVGIG (reference sequence). The CDR3 nucleotides read TGTGCCTGGAGTGTACGGGCGTCCTCTGGAAACACCATATATTTT. This encodes CAWSVRASSGNTIYF.

The V gene is TRBV25-1, the J gene TRBJ1-5; 9 nucleotides align to TRBD1. V gave up 4 bases and J gave up 5 bases; unmatched junction bases: 9. Germline lookup yields CDR1 MGHDK and CDR2 SYGVNS. The CDR3 runs 16 residues. The CDR3 spells CASSGTTGTGYQPQHF. CDR3 bases: TGTGCCAGCAGTGGGACCACCGGGACAGGGTATCAGCCCCAGCATTTT.